This TCR beta chain was profiled in a study of identical twins. TCRdb recomputed calls from the 5' RACE reads with MiXCR, one row per CDR3 protein. The sample lists 400,000 to 550,000 distinct CDR3 sequences, approximately 22% occurring once. J was trimmed by 5 bases and V by 0 bases; bases with no gene match: 4. CDR3 size: 16 residues. CDR1 and CDR2 from the germline V gene are SGHTA and FQGNSA. Another study also made use of these data, one on T cells expressing NK-cell markers.

Sequencing was performed on CD4+ T cells sorted from blood. The rearrangement links TRBV7-2 to TRBJ2-5; 12 nucleotides line up with TRBD2. This TCR was sampled from a woman under 30 in good health. The CDR3 loop is CASSLARTSGAETQYF. The CDR3 DNA sequence: TGTGCCAGCAGCTTAGCCCGGACTAGCGGGGCGGAGACCCAGTACTTC.